The next 18 T cell receptor beta chains were all read from a single sample in a study of T-cell memory formation after mild COVID-19. TCRdb analysed the 5' RACE reads with MiXCR anew, one entry per CDR3 protein. The sample records around 55,000 distinct CDR3 sequences, 8% to 9.5% being singletons. Specimen: PBMCs or a T cell subset sorted from them (not recorded which). These receptors came from a man younger than 30 who had mild COVID-19 (a few samples of this study predate the infection). Cell type and time point are not known.

Many counts were recorded for this clonotype. The chain links TRBV4-2 to TRBJ2-3; 7 nucleotides match TRBD1. This CDR3 spans 16 amino acids. V shed 3 bases, J shed 5 bases, and the junction held 11 bases outside the gene matches. Germline V gene data show CDR1 as LGHNA and CDR2 as YNFKEQ. This chain's CDR3 is CASSQRPGQFIDTQYF. In nucleotides, the CDR3 is TGTGCCAGCAGCCAGAGACCGGGACAGTTCATAGATACGCAGTATTTT.

The chain is built from TRBV5-1 and TRBJ1-2, with D maybe TRBD1 (5 bases). The CDR3 contains 15 residues. V lost 5 bases, J lost 8 bases, and 22 bases lay in between. The germline gives CDR1 SGHRS, CDR2 YFSETQ. CDR3 in DNA: TGCGCCAGCAGAGTCTCCGGGACTCCGACCTGGGGCTACACCTTC. Translating it yields CASRVSGTPTWGYTF.

This clonotype has more than one count but fewer than ten. This chain joins TRBV6-5 and TRBJ2-3; 7 bases are a match to TRBD2. The CDR3 runs to 14 residues. J was trimmed by 6 bases and V by 5 bases; bases with no gene match: 8. Germline values: CDR1 MNHEY, CDR2 SVGAGI. The CDR3 loop is CASSLSGVYDTQYF. CDR3 coding DNA: TGTGCCAGCAGTCTGAGCGGGGTTTATGATACGCAGTATTTT.

The V and J genes are TRBV4-2 and TRBJ2-7, with a weak D call TRBD2 (6 bases). This CDR3 has 15 residues. The germline V and J ends were trimmed by 0 bases and 1 base, with 10 bases remaining between them. Germline lookup yields CDR1 LGHNA and CDR2 YNFKEQ. The CDR3 sequence is CASSQEGDLSYEQYF. The DNA of the CDR3 is TGTGCCAGCAGCCAAGAAGGGGACTTATCCTACGAGCAGTACTTC.

The V gene is TRBV5-1, the J gene TRBJ1-2; D ambiguous. Germline V lookup: CDR1 SGHRS, CDR2 YFSETQ. The CDR3 runs 14 residues. The V end was cut by 4 bases, the J end by 8 bases, with 18 bases between. In DNA, the CDR3 is TGCGCCAGCAGCCCCTCGGTGGGATCTGGAGGCTACACCTTC. This codes for CASSPSVGSGGYTF.

The chain combines TRBV5-8 with TRBJ2-2; D tentatively reads TRBD1 or TRBD2 (6 bases each). V was trimmed by 10 bases and J by 5 bases, leaving 18 bases between them. This CDR3 region has 14 residues. Looked up from germline, CDR1 is SGHTS and CDR2 is YDEGEE. CDR3 loop: CADRDRGGTGELFF. As DNA, the CDR3 is TGTGCCGACCGGGACCGAGGGGGGACCGGGGAGCTGTTTTTT.

The chain recombines TRBV1 with TRBJ2-3; no DNA check was done on the table's D call, TRBD2. TRBV1 is annotated as a pseudogene. The CDR3 consists of 18 residues. CDR3 amino acids: CTSSQDTRTSSGTDTQYF. CDR3 nucleotides: TGCACCAGCAGCCAAGATACCCGGACTAGCTCCGGGACAGATACGCAGTATTTT.

This clonotype has at least ten counts. V gene TRBV7-2 combines with J gene TRBJ2-3; 7 bases are shared with TRBD2. The germline CDR1 and CDR2 sequences are SGHTA and FQGNSA. V lost 2 bases to trimming and J lost 1 base; unmatched junction nucleotides: 6. The CDR3 runs to 16 residues. The CDR3 loop reads CASSLRLAVGTDTQYF. The CDR3 coding sequence is TGTGCCAGCAGCTTACGGCTAGCGGTCGGCACAGATACGCAGTATTTT.

The chain employs TRBV10-3 and TRBJ2-7; 7 nucleotides match TRBD2. The ends lost 11 bases at V and 2 bases at J; junction bases unmatched: 0. CDR3 size: 10 residues. Germline values: CDR1 ENHRY, CDR2 SYGVKD. The chain's CDR3 is CAAGAYEQYF. The CDR3 DNA reads as TGTGCCGCGGGAGCCTACGAGCAGTACTTC.

This clonotype turned up a few times. This chain links TRBV19 with TRBJ1-3, with no clear D. The CDR3 contains 14 residues. Germline V gives CDR1 LNHDA, CDR2 SQIVND (reference sequence). V was pared by 3 bases and J by 5 bases, with 11 bases between. The CDR3 is CASSIGADRNTIYF. CDR3 DNA sequence: TGTGCCAGTAGTATCGGAGCTGACCGAAACACCATATATTTT.

This clonotype has only one observation. V is TRBV7-2 and J is TRBJ1-6; D is perhaps TRBD1 (6 bases). Germline CDR1 is SGHTA and CDR2 is FQGNSA. CDR3 length: 15 residues. The germline V and J ends were trimmed by 5 bases and 11 bases, with 19 bases remaining between them. The CDR3: CASSPQGGGGTPLHF. The CDR3 region has the DNA TGTGCCAGCAGCCCACAGGGCGGCGGGGGTACACCCCTCCACTTT.

This clonotype was detected ten times or more. The CDR3 sequence: CASSYTTSGAGNTQYF. Written as DNA, the CDR3 is TGCGCCAGCAGCTATACGACTAGCGGGGCGGGAAATACGCAGTATTTT. The gene calls are TRBV5-1 and TRBJ2-3; 11 bases are shared with TRBD2. The CDR3 is made up of 16 amino acids. Germline CDR1 reads SGHRS; CDR2 reads YFSETQ. J lost 7 bases, V lost 3 bases, and 10 bases had no gene match.

The chain uses TRBV12-3 or TRBV12-4 and TRBJ2-1, with 8 bases fitting TRBD1. V dropped 2 bases and J dropped 0; count of bases not matched to a gene: 15. This CDR3 is 20 amino acids long. Written as DNA, the CDR3 is TGTGCCAGCAGTTTAAGGGTCAGGGGGCTCCTGGCGAGCTCCTACAATGAGCAGTTCTTC. Its translation: CASSLRVRGLLASSYNEQFF.

This clonotype was observed a handful of times. V and J are TRBV24-1 and TRBJ1-1; D not certain. Germline V gene sequence: CDR1 KGHDR, CDR2 SFDVKD. The length of the CDR3 is 13 residues. V gave up 12 bases and J gave up 0 bases, with 13 bases separating them. The CDR3 DNA reads TGTGCCCCCTGTAAGTTCATGAACACTGAAGCTTTCTTT. Protein sequence: CAPCKFMNTEAFF.

This rearrangement joins TRBV7-2 to TRBJ2-7; TRBD2 matches at 9 bases. Germline CDR1 and CDR2: SGHTA and FQGNSA. The CDR3 is 15 amino acids. Germline trimming cut 3 bases from V and 4 bases from J; bases unmatched to any gene: 7. The chain's CDR3 is CASSFSPSGEYEQYV. For the CDR3, the DNA is TGTGCCAGCAGCTTTAGCCCTAGCGGGGAATACGAGCAGTACGTC.

The V gene is TRBV6-1, the J gene TRBJ1-6; a weak D match, TRBD1 (5 bases). Germline CDR1 is MNHNS and CDR2 is SASEGT. The CDR3 is made up of 13 amino acids. Trimming shortened V by 2 bases and J by 10 bases, and 9 bases separated the two germline ends. The CDR3 region has the DNA TGTGCCAGCAGTGAACAGGGCCAATCACCCCTCCACTTT. Translating gives CASSEQGQSPLHF.

The CDR3 here is CASSAGRTRAYEQYF. CDR3 DNA sequence: TGTGCCAGCAGCGCAGGGCGGACTAGGGCCTACGAGCAGTACTTC. This chain joins TRBV9 and TRBJ2-7, with 7 bases that match TRBD2. Germline CDR1 and CDR2: SGDLS and YYNGEE. V trimming: 3 bases; J trimming: 2 bases; junction bases outside the gene matches: 8. The CDR3 covers 15 residues. Using reference TRBV9 and TRBJ2-7 for the parts outside the CDR3, the full variable domain is DSGVTQTPKHLITATGQRVTLRCSPRSGDLSVYWYQQSLDQGLQFLIQYYNGEERAKGNILERFSAQQFPDLHSELNLSSLELGDSALYFCASSAGRTRAYEQYFGPGTRLTVT.

This clonotype occurred a few times. This rearrangement joins TRBV5-1 to TRBJ1-1; D call uncertain. Germline V gene data show CDR1 as SGHRS and CDR2 as YFSETQ. The length of the CDR3 is 12 residues. Trimming left V 0 bases short and J 7 bases short, with 7 bases between. CDR3 protein: CASSLAGYEAFF. The CDR3 region has the DNA TGCGCCAGCAGCTTGGCCGGGTATGAAGCTTTCTTT.